The following is a T cell receptor beta chain sequence with its context. The source of the sample is a study of blood T cell repertoires in COVID-19. Data came from immunoSEQ multiplex PCR; TCRdb stores just in-frame clones and leaves some out. The data contain 140,000 to 150,000 clones, about 87% of them singletons. This CDR3 spans 12 amino acids. Germline V gene sequence: CDR1 LGHDT, CDR2 YNNKEL (reference sequence). The V end lost 3 bases, the J end lost 11 bases, and 13 bases lay between the germline ends. The V call is TRBV3-1 (or the pseudogene TRBV3-2), the J call TRBJ1-2; a weak D match, TRBD1 (5 bases). This TCR derives from a human donor in a cohort sampled during active COVID-19. Sequencing input: peripheral blood. The CDR3 sequence is CASSQGGTNYTF. In DNA, the CDR3 is TGTGCCAGCAGCCAGGGGGGGACGAATTACACCTTC.